This T cell receptor beta chain comes out of a study of post-analysis software for immune sequencing data. Built from TCR beta cDNA, the libraries had unique molecular identifiers in them. A single record per CDR3 protein comes from TCRdb applying MiXCR to the PCR reads. The sample has roughly 150,000 distinct CDR3 sequences, under 40% seen once; the top ten hold under 30%. This CDR3 is 15 amino acids long. Germline V gives CDR1 LGHNA, CDR2 YNFKEQ. V lost 0 bases, J lost 3 bases, and 4 bases stayed unmatched. V usage is TRBV4-2 and J usage is TRBJ2-5; 7 positions match TRBD1. The sequenced sample was blood, obtained after autologous hematopoietic stem cell transplantation. This receptor was taken from a girl between 5 and 17 years old with multiple sclerosis. CDR3 coding DNA: TGTGCCAGCAGCCAAGACGGGACAGTTAAAGAGACCCAGTACTTC. Amino acids: CASSQDGTVKETQYF.